This T cell receptor (beta chain) was documented in a study of graft-versus-host responses after intestinal transplantation. As to this clone: Its specificity is not known.

Profiled with immunoSEQ multiplex PCR; TCRdb holds only in-frame clones, not every one. The sample lists 130,000 to 150,000 clones, around 90% seen once, with about 0.18% in the top ten. The ends lost 5 bases at V and 2 bases at J; junction bases unmatched: 3. CDR1 is SGDLS, CDR2 YYNGEE, per germline. The CDR3 extends over 13 amino acids. The V and J genes are TRBV9 and TRBJ2-5; 7 bases map to TRBD1. Material: unstimulated CD4+ T cells sorted from spleen or lymph node cells, obtained before intestinal transplant. The receptor comes from a human donor who received an intestinal transplant. CDR3 in amino acids: CASRGTAQETQYF. For the CDR3, the DNA is TGTGCCAGCAGGGGGACAGCTCAAGAGACCCAGTACTTC.